The 24 T cell receptor beta chains below were found in one sample sequenced in a study of response to subunit inactivated influenza vaccine. TCRdb ran MiXCR on the RT-PCR reads and lists one entry per CDR3 protein. The sample carries more than 550,000 distinct CDR3 sequences, 12% recorded once. Sequencing was performed on PBMCs from blood, taken on the day of vaccination. These receptors came from a man over 45 who received an inactivated influenza vaccine.

This clonotype was seen a handful of times. The chain combines TRBV9 with TRBJ2-7, with D hard to call. The CDR3 extends over 14 amino acids. Germline CDR1 SGDLS, CDR2 YYNGEE. Trimming pared 4 bases from V and 3 bases from J, leaving 14 bases between. The CDR3 sequence: CASSTTPLGYEQYF. The CDR3 bases are TGTGCCAGCAGCACCACCCCTCTCGGCTACGAGCAGTACTTC.

This clonotype occurred a few times. The gene calls are TRBV3-1 and TRBJ1-1, with 10 bases lining up with TRBD1. Trimming at V came to 5 bases and at J to 6 bases, leaving 6 bases not matched to a gene. CDR1 and CDR2 (germline): LGHDT, YNNKEL (reference sequence). The CDR3 loop spans 14 amino acids. The CDR3 sequence: CASSAAGTGAEAFF. CDR3 coding DNA: TGTGCCAGCAGCGCCGCCGGGACAGGGGCTGAAGCTTTCTTT.

The chain is built from TRBV28 and TRBJ2-4, with 10 bases that match TRBD1. In germline, CDR1 is MDHEN, CDR2 SYDVKM. Trimming removed 5 bases from V and 7 bases from J; junction bases left unmatched: 14. The CDR3 is 17 residues long. In DNA, the CDR3 is TGTGCCAGCAGTCCCCGGACCGGACAGGGGGGGGGGAACATTCAGTACTTC. This sequence encodes CASSPRTGQGGGNIQYF.

The rearrangement uses TRBV28 and TRBJ2-7, with TRBD1 matching 10 bases. The germline V gene has CDR1 MDHEN and CDR2 SYDVKM. J was trimmed by 4 bases and V by 1 base; bases with no gene match: 4. The CDR3 contains 15 residues. CDR3 bases: TGTGCCAGCAGTTTATCGCGGACAGGGGGGTACGAGCAGTACTTC. This translates into CASSLSRTGGYEQYF.

In its sample, this clonotype was seen once. The chain recombines TRBV12-3 or TRBV12-4 with TRBJ2-5; 16 nucleotides align to TRBD2. Losses at the gene ends were 1 base for V and 9 bases for J; bases not matched to a gene: 5. CDR3 length equals 16 residues. The CDR3 sequence: CASSLEGTSGRAPQYF. The DNA of the CDR3 is TGTGCCAGCAGTTTAGAGGGGACTAGCGGGAGGGCCCCCCAGTACTTC.

V gene TRBV5-1 combines with J gene TRBJ2-7, with 13 nucleotides matching TRBD2. This CDR3 region has 13 residues. Looked up from germline, CDR1 is SGHRS and CDR2 is YFSETQ. V dropped 6 bases and J dropped 4; count of bases not matched to a gene: 1. The CDR3 DNA is TGCGCCAGCATGGGACTAGCGGGGTACGAGCAGTACTTC. It translates to CASMGLAGYEQYF.

This clonotype was detected only a few times. The chain has TRBV2 and TRBJ2-1; 12 nucleotides line up with TRBD2. After removal of 7 bases from V and 9 bases from J, the junction contained 7 bases not matched to a gene. The CDR3 is made up of 14 amino acids. CDR1 SNHLY and CDR2 FYNNEI come from the germline V gene. DNA of the CDR3: TGTGCCAGCAAAGGGACTAGCGGGTCAAGTGAGCAGTTCTTC. Translation: CASKGTSGSSEQFF.

In its sample, this clonotype was seen many times. The rearrangement uses TRBV5-1 and TRBJ1-6; D remains unclear. This CDR3 has 13 amino acids. Trimming took off 4 bases at V and 7 bases at J, with 9 bases between the two ends. Germline loops: CDR1 SGHRS, CDR2 YFSETQ. CDR3 sequence reads: CASSATGNSPLHF. CDR3 bases: TGCGCCAGCAGCGCGACGGGGAATTCACCCCTCCACTTT. The whole variable domain, remainder taken from reference TRBV5-1 and TRBJ1-6, is KAGVTQTPRYLIKTRGQQVTLSCSPISGHRSVSWYQQTPGQGLQFLFEYFSETQRNKGNFPGRFSGRQFSNSRSEMNVSTLELGDSALYLCASSATGNSPLHFGNGTRLTVT.

The V call is TRBV7-9, the J call TRBJ2-7; D call uncertain. Trimming removed 5 bases from V and 2 bases from J, with 10 bases in between. Germline CDR1 is SEHNR and CDR2 is FQNEAQ (reference sequence). The CDR3 runs to 13 residues. The CDR3 DNA reads as TGTGCCAGCAGCAAAGACATGACCTACGAGCAGTACTTC. Protein: CASSKDMTYEQYF.

This chain links TRBV12-3 or TRBV12-4 with TRBJ2-1, with 10 bases matching TRBD1. The CDR3 totals 17 residues. V was clipped by 7 bases and J by 4 bases; unmatched bases: 13. The CDR3 loop reads CASNPPGQGRLYNEQFF. In DNA form, the CDR3 reads TGTGCCAGCAATCCTCCGGGACAGGGGCGCTTGTACAATGAGCAGTTCTTC.

This clonotype was counted many times. The chain uses TRBV12-3 or TRBV12-4 and TRBJ2-1; 9 nucleotides align to TRBD2. Germline trimming cut 5 bases from V and 9 bases from J; bases unmatched to any gene: 8. The CDR3 contains 14 residues. CDR3 amino acids: CASSLSGRGGEQFF. The CDR3 region has the DNA TGTGCCAGCAGTCTTAGCGGGAGAGGAGGTGAGCAGTTCTTC.

The chain carries TRBV6-2 or TRBV6-3 and TRBJ2-2, with 7 bases fitting TRBD1. V shed 2 bases and J 3 bases; nucleotides not matched to a gene: 3. This CDR3 has 15 amino acids. Germline V gene lookup returns CDR1 MNHEY and CDR2 SVGEGT. CDR3: CASSYMDRHTGELFF. CDR3 nucleotide sequence: TGTGCCAGCAGTTACATGGACAGGCACACCGGGGAGCTGTTTTTT.

This chain links TRBV20-1 with TRBJ2-7; D could derive from TRBD1 or TRBD2 (6 bases each). Looked up from germline, CDR1 is DFQATT and CDR2 is SNEGSKA (reference sequence). V was clipped by 6 bases and J by 4 bases, with 13 bases between them. The CDR3 consists of 12 residues. For the CDR3, the DNA is TGCAGTGCACGGTGGGGGGCGTACGAGCAGTACTTC. It yields the protein CSARWGAYEQYF.

The table lists this clonotype with many counts. J is TRBJ2-4 and V is TRBV2; no clear D. This CDR3 has 15 amino acids. Germline lookup yields CDR1 SNHLY and CDR2 FYNNEI. Between the trimmed V and J ends, which lost 6 bases and 0 bases, there was a span of 12 bases. The CDR3 DNA sequence: TGTGCCAGCAGCCCGACCAAGATAGCCAAAAACATTCAGTACTTC. Its protein is CASSPTKIAKNIQYF.

The chain is built from TRBV15 and TRBJ2-5, with a tentative D call TRBD2 (5 bases). CDR1 LNHNV and CDR2 YYDKDF come from the germline V gene (reference sequence). With 0 bases removed from V and 5 bases from J, the gap between germline ends came to 10 bases. The length of the CDR3 is 14 residues. The CDR3 sequence: CATSRDYTGETQYF. The DNA of the CDR3 is TGTGCCACCAGCAGAGATTATACGGGGGAGACCCAGTACTTC.

This clonotype was seen a handful of times. The chain uses TRBV7-2 and TRBJ2-1, with D possibly matching TRBD2 (6 bases). The CDR3 extends over 14 amino acids. Germline V lookup: CDR1 SGHTA, CDR2 FQGNSA. V was cut by 1 base and J by 4 bases, with 8 bases left in between. For the CDR3, the DNA is TGTGCCAGCAGCTTAGATGCGGGATACAATGAGCAGTTCTTC. Residues: CASSLDAGYNEQFF. Drawing the rest from reference TRBV7-2 and TRBJ2-1, the complete variable domain is GAGVSQSPSNKVTEKGKDVELRCDPISGHTALYWYRQSLGQGLEFLIYFQGNSAPDKSGLPSDRFSAERTGGSVSTLTIQRTQQEDSAVYLCASSLDAGYNEQFFGPGTRLTVL.

The rearrangement links TRBV10-3 to TRBJ2-7; D unresolved. This CDR3 has 13 residues. Germline V gene lookup returns CDR1 ENHRY and CDR2 SYGVKD. V shed 5 bases and J shed 5 bases, with 13 bases lying between them. The CDR3 DNA reads as TGTGCCATCAGTCAAATTCACGAGGACGAGCAGTACTTC. Amino acid sequence: CAISQIHEDEQYF.

The V and J genes are TRBV6-2 or TRBV6-3 and TRBJ2-2; D not certain. CDR1 is MNHEY, CDR2 SVGEGT, per germline. Trimming pared 0 bases from V and 4 bases from J, leaving 9 bases between. The CDR3 sequence is 15 residues long. The CDR3 sequence is CASSYSIAPTGELFF. The CDR3 DNA is TGTGCCAGCAGTTACTCGATTGCGCCCACCGGGGAGCTGTTTTTT.

The sample holds a few counts of this clonotype. The chain is built from TRBV20-1 and TRBJ1-5; perhaps TRBD1 as D (5 bases). The CDR3 loop spans 15 amino acids. V dropped 2 bases and J dropped 3 bases, with 14 bases sitting between them. Germline V gene sequence: CDR1 DFQATT, CDR2 SNEGSKA (reference sequence). CDR3 nucleotides: TGCAGTGCTAGACTCCGCGACAGATACAATCAGCCCCAGCATTTT. It is translated as CSARLRDRYNQPQHF.

This chain uses TRBV7-2 with TRBJ2-7; maybe TRBD2 (7 bases). CDR3 length: 15 residues. Looked up from germline, CDR1 is SGHTA and CDR2 is FQGNSA. Between the trimmed V and J ends, which lost 2 bases and 3 bases, there was a span of 14 bases. The DNA for the CDR3 is TGTGCCAGCAGCTTACTCGGGGGGCCTAACTACGAGCAGTACTTC. This encodes CASSLLGGPNYEQYF.

V gene TRBV7-9 combines with J gene TRBJ2-3; D might be TRBD1 or TRBD2, each matching 5 bases. CDR3 length: 15 amino acids. Trimming left V 5 bases short and J 7 bases short, with 19 bases between. The germline gives CDR1 SEHNR, CDR2 FQNEAQ (reference sequence). The CDR3 region is CASSTGTPRVHTQYF. The CDR3 DNA reads TGTGCCAGCAGCACCGGGACCCCCCGCGTGCATACGCAGTATTTT.

The rearrangement links TRBV12-3 or TRBV12-4 to TRBJ2-4; D may be TRBD1 (6 bases). V was shortened by 2 bases and J by 0 bases, with 14 bases between the two germline ends. CDR3 size: 17 residues. CDR3 DNA: TGTGCCAGCAGTTTAAGAGGGGGTGACTTAGCCAAAAACATTCAGTACTTC. Translating gives CASSLRGGDLAKNIQYF.

This clonotype occurred a few times. This chain connects TRBV20-1 to TRBJ2-7, with D possibly matching TRBD2 (5 bases). The V and J ends lost 7 bases and 1 base respectively, with 14 bases between them. This CDR3 has 13 amino acids. CDR1 is DFQATT, CDR2 SNEGSKA, per germline (reference sequence). This chain's CDR3 is CSESGALSYEQYF. In nucleotides, the CDR3 is TGCAGTGAGAGCGGCGCACTGTCCTACGAGCAGTACTTC.

This chain uses TRBV7-9 with TRBJ2-1; TRBD2 aligns across 9 bases. Germline V lookup: CDR1 SEHNR, CDR2 FQNEAQ (reference sequence). The length of the CDR3 is 16 residues. V gave up 1 base and J gave up 3 bases; unmatched junction bases: 4. The DNA for the CDR3 is TGTGCCAGCAGCTTAGGACTAGCGGTCCTCTACAATGAGCAGTTCTTC. This gives the protein CASSLGLAVLYNEQFF. The variable domain in full, completed from reference TRBV7-9 and TRBJ2-1, reads DTGVSQNPRHKITKRGQNVTFRCDPISEHNRLYWYRQTLGQGPEFLTYFQNEAQLEKSRLLSDRFSAERPKGSFSTLEIQRTEQGDSAMYLCASSLGLAVLYNEQFFGPGTRLTVL.